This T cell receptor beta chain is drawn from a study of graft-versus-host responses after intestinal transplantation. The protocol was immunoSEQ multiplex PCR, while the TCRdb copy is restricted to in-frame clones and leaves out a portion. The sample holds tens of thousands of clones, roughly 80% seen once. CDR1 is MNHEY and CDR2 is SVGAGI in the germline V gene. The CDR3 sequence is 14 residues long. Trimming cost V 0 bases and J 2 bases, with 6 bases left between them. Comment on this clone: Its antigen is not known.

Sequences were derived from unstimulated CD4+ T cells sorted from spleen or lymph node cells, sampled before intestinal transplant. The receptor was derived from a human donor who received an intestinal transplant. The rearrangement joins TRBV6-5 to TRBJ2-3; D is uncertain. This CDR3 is CASSYSVLTDTQYF. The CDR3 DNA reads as TGTGCCAGCAGTTACTCTGTCCTCACAGATACGCAGTATTTT.